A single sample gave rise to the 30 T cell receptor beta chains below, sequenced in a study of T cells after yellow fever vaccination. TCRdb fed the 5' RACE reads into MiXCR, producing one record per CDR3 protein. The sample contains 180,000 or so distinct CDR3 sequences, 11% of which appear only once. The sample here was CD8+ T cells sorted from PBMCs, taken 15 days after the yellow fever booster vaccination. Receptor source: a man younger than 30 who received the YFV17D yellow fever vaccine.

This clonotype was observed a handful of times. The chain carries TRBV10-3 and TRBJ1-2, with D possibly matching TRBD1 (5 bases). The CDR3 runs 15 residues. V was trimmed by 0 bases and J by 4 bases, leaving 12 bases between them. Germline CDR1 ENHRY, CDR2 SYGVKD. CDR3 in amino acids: CAISESTPGGYGYTF. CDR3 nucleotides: TGTGCCATCAGTGAGTCGACCCCTGGGGGCTATGGCTACACCTTC.

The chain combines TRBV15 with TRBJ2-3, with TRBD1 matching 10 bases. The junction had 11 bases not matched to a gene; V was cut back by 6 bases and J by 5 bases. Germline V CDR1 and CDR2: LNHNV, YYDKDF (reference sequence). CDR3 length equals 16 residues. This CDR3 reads CATRGDRGILVDTQYF. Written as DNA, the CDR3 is TGTGCCACCAGAGGGGACAGGGGTATTCTCGTAGATACGCAGTATTTT.

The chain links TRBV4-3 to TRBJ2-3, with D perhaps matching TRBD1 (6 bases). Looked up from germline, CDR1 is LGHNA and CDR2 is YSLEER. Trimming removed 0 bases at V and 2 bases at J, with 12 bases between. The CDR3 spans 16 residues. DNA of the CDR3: TGCGCCAGCAGCCAAGATCCAGGGGACCCCACAGATACGCAGTATTTT. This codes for CASSQDPGDPTDTQYF.

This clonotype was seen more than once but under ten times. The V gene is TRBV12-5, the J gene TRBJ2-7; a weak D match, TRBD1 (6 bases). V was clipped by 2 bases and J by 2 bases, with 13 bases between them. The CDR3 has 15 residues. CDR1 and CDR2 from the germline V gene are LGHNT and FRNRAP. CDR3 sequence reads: CASGLFGQPAYEQYF. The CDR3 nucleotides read TGTGCTAGTGGTTTGTTCGGACAGCCGGCCTACGAGCAGTACTTC.

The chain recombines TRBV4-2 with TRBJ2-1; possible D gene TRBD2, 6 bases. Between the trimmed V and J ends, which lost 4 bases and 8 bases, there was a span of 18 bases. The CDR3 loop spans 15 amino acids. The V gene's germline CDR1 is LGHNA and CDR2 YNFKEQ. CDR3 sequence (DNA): TGTGCCAGCAGCCTGACTAGTTTTTTGGTCCATGAGCAGTTCTTC. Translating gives CASSLTSFLVHEQFF.

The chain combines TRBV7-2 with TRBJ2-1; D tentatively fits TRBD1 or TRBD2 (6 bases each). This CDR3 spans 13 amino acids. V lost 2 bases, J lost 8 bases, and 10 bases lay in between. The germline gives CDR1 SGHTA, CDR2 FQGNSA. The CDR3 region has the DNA TGTGCCAGCAGCTTAATCGGGGGCGATGAGCAGTTCTTC. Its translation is CASSLIGGDEQFF.

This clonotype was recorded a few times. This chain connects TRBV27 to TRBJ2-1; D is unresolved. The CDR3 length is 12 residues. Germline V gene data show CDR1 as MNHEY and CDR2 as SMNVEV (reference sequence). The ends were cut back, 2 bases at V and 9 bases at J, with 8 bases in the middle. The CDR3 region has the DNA TGTGCCAGCAGTTTAGTACCCACTGAGCAGTTCTTC. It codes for CASSLVPTEQFF.

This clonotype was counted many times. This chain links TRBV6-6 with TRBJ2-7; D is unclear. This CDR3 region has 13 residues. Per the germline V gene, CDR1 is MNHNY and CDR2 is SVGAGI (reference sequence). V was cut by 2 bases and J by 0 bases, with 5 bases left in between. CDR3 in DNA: TGTGCCAGCAGTTACGGGGACTCCTACGAGCAGTACTTC. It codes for CASSYGDSYEQYF.

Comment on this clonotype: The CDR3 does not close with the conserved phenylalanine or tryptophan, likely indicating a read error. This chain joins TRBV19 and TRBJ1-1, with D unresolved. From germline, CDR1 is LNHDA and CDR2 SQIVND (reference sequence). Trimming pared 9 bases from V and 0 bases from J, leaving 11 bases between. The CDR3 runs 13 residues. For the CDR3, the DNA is TGTGCCAGCCCCGGACCGCTGAACACTGAAGCTTTCTTA. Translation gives CASPGPLNTEAFL.

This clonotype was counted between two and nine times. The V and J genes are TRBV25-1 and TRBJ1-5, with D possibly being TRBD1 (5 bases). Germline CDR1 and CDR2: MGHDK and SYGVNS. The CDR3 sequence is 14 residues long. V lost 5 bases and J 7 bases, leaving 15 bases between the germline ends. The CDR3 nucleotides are TGTGCCAGCAGTAAATCGCAGGGTGGGCAGCCCCAGCATTTT. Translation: CASSKSQGGQPQHF.

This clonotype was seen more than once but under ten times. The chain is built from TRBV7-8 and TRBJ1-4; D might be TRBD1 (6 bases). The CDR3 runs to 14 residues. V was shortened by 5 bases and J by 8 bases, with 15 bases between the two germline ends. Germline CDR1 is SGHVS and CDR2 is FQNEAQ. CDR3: CASSLTGLKEKLFF. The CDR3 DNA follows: TGTGCCAGCAGCCTTACAGGGTTGAAAGAAAAACTGTTTTTT.

DNA of the CDR3: TGCGCCAGCAGCCAAGGCTACGGGGGGAAAGAGACCCAGTACTTC. This sequence encodes CASSQGYGGKETQYF. The gene calls are TRBV4-3 and TRBJ2-5, with TRBD2 identical over 7 bases. The CDR3 is made up of 15 amino acids. CDR1 LGHNA and CDR2 YSLEER come from the germline V gene. Trimming removed 1 base from V and 3 bases from J; junction bases left unmatched: 5.

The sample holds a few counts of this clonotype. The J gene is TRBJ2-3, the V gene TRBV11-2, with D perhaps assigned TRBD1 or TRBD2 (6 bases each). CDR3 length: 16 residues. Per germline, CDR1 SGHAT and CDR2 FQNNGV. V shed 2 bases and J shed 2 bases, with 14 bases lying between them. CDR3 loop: CASSLLAGTITDTQYF. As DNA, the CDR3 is TGTGCCAGCAGCTTACTGGCGGGGACAATCACAGATACGCAGTATTTT. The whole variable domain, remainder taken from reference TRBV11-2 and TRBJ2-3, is EAGVAQSPRYKIIEKRQSVAFWCNPISGHATLYWYQQILGQGPKLLIQFQNNGVVDDSQLPKDRFSAERLKGVDSTLKIQPAKLEDSAVYLCASSLLAGTITDTQYFGPGTRLTVL.

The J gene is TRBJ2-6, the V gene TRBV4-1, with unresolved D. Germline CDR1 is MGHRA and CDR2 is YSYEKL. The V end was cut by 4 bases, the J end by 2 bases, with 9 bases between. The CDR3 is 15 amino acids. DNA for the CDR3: TGCGCCAGCAGCCGCGATACGGCTGGGGCCAACGTCCTGACTTTC. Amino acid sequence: CASSRDTAGANVLTF.

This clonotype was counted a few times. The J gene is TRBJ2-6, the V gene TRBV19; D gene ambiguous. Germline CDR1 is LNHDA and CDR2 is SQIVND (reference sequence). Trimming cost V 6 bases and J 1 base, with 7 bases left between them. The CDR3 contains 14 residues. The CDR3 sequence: CASSGYSGANVLTF. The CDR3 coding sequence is TGTGCCAGTAGCGGGTATTCTGGGGCCAACGTCCTGACTTTC.

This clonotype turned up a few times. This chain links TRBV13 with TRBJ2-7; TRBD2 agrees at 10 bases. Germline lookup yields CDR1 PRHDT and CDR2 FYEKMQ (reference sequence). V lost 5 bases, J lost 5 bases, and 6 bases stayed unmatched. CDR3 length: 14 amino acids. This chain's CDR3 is CASSTSSGSHEQYF. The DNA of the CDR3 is TGTGCCAGCAGCACCTCTAGCGGGAGTCACGAGCAGTACTTC. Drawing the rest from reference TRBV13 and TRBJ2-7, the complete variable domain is AAGVIQSPRHLIKEKRETATLKCYPIPRHDTVYWYQQGPGQDPQFLISFYEKMQSDKGSIPDRFSAQQFSDYHSELNMSSLELGDSALYFCASSTSSGSHEQYFGPGTRLTVT.

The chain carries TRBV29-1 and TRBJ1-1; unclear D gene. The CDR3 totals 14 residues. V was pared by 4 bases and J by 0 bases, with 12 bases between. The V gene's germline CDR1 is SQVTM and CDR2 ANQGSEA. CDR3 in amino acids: CSVVEIQMNTEAFF. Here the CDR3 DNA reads TGCAGCGTTGTGGAAATACAAATGAACACTGAAGCTTTCTTT.

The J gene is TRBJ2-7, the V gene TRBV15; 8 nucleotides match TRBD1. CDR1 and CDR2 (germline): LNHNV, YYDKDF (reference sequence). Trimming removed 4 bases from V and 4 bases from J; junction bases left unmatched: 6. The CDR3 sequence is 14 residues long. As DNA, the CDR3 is TGTGCCACCAGCACCGGACAGGGAACTTACGAGCAGTACGTC. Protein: CATSTGQGTYEQYV.

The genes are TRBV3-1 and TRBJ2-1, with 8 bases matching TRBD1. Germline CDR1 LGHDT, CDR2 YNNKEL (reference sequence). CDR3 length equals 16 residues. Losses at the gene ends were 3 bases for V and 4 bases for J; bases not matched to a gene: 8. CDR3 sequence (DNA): TGTGCCAGCAGCCACCTGGGGACAGGACTATACAATGAGCAGTTCTTC. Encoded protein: CASSHLGTGLYNEQFF.

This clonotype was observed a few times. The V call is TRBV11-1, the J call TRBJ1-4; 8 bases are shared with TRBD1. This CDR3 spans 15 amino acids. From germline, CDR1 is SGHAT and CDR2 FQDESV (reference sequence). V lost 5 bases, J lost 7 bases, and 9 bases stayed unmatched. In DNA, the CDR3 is TGTGCCAGCAGCCATGGACAGGGATATAGTGAAAAACTGTTTTTT. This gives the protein CASSHGQGYSEKLFF.

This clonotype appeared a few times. The CDR3 bases are TGTGCCAGCAGCCAAGATCTGGATGGGTACTACAATGAGCAGTTCTTC. It codes for CASSQDLDGYYNEQFF. The gene calls are TRBV3-1 and TRBJ2-1; no definite D call. Between the trimmed V and J ends, which lost 0 bases and 3 bases, there was a span of 12 bases. The CDR3 runs to 16 residues. CDR1 and CDR2 (germline): LGHDT, YNNKEL (reference sequence).

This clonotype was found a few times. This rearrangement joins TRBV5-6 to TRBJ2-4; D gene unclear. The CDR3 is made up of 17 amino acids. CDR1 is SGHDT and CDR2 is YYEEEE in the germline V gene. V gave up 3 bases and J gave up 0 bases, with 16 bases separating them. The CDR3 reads CASSSPGPFGAKNIQYF. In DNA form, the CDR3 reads TGTGCCAGCAGCTCGCCCGGCCCTTTTGGAGCCAAAAACATTCAGTACTTC.

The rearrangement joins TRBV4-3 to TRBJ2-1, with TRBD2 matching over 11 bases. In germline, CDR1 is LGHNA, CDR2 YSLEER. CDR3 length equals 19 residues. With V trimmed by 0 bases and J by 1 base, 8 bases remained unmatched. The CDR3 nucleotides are TGCGCCAGCAGCCAAGAACTTCTAGCGGGGGGACCATCCTACAATGAGCAGTTCTTC. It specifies CASSQELLAGGPSYNEQFF.

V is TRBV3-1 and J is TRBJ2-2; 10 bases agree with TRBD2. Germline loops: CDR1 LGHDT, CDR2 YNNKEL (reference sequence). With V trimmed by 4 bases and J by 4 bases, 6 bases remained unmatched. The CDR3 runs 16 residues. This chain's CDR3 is CASSRVTSGATGELFF. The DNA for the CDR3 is TGTGCCAGCAGCCGAGTCACTAGCGGGGCCACCGGGGAGCTGTTTTTT.

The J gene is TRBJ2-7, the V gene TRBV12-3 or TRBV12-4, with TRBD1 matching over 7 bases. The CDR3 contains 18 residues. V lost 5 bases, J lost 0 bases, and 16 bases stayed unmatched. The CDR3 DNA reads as TGTGCCAGCAGTCTACACCCGAGGGACAGTCGGGGCTCCTACGAGCAGTACTTC. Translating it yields CASSLHPRDSRGSYEQYF.

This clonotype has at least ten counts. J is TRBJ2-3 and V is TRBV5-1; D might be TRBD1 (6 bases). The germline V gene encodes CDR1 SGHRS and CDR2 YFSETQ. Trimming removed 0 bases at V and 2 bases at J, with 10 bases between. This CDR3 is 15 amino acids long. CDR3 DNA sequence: TGCGCCAGCAGCTTGGAAGGACAGTTCACAGATACGCAGTATTTT. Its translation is CASSLEGQFTDTQYF.

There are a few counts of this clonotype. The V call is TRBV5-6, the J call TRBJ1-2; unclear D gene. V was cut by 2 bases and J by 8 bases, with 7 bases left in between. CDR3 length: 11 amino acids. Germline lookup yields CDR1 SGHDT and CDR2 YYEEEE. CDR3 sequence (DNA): TGTGCCAGCAGCTTAGGTGGAGGCTACACCTTC. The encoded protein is CASSLGGGYTF.

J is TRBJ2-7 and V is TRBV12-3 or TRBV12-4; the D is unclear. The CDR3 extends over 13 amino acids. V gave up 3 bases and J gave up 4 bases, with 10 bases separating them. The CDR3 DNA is TGTGCCAGCAGTTTCCAACCGTCTTACGAGCAGTACTTC. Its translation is CASSFQPSYEQYF.

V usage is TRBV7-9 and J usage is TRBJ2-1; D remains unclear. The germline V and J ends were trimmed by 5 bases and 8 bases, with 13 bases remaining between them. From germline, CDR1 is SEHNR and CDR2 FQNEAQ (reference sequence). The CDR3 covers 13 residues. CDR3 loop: CASSLSYVDEQFF. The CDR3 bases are TGTGCCAGCAGCCTTTCCTACGTAGATGAGCAGTTCTTC.

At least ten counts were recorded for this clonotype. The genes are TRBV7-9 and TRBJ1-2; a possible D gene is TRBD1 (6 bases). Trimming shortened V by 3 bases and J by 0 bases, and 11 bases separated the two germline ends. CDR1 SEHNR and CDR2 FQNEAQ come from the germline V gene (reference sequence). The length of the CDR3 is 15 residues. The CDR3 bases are TGTGCCAGCAGCTTTACTGGACAGACTAACTATGGCTACACCTTC. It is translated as CASSFTGQTNYGYTF.